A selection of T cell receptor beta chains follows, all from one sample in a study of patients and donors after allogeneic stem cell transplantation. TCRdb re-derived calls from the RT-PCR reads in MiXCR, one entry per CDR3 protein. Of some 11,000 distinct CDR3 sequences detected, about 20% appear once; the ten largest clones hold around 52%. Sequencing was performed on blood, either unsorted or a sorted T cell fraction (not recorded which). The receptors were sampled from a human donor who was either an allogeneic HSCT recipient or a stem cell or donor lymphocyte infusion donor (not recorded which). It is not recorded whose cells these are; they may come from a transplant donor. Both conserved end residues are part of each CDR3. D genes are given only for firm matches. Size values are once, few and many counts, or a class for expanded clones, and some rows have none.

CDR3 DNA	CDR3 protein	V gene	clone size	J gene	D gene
TGTGCCAGCAGCTTAGACGCGGTTGGCTACACCTTC	CASSLDAVGYTF	TRBV7-2	few	TRBJ1-2	-
TGTGCCAGCATTGGACAGCGACCCTATGGCTACACCTTC	CASIGQRPYGYTF	TRBV6-1	-	TRBJ1-2	-
TGCAGTGCTAGAGCGCCAGCAGGGAATCGTCTCAGATCACCCCTCCACTTT	CSARAPAGNRLRSPLHF	TRBV20-1	-	TRBJ1-6	-
TGTGCCAGCAGTTTCACCGGGCCCTCGTACACTGAAGCTTTCTTT	CASSFTGPSYTEAFF	TRBV6-6	many	TRBJ1-1	-
TGTGCCAGCAGTGAACCCCGAGGGGGCGGGGGGGCAGATACGCAGTATTTT	CASSEPRGGGGADTQYF	TRBV2	few	TRBJ2-3	TRBD2
TGTGCCGGAGGAGGGACAGGAAATGCAGATACGCAGTATTTT	CAGGGTGNADTQYF	TRBV2	few	TRBJ2-3	TRBD1
TGTGCCAGCAGTCCTGACGCGTCCAGGGTCTACGAGCAGTACTTC	CASSPDASRVYEQYF	TRBV12-3/TRBV12-4	-	TRBJ2-7	-
TGTGCCAGCGCGATTATTAGCAATCAGCCCCAGCATTTT	CASAIISNQPQHF	TRBV6-2/TRBV6-3	-	TRBJ1-5	-
TGTGCCAGGAGTTTGGGCCGCGATAATTCACCCCTCCACTTT	CARSLGRDNSPLHF	TRBV2	few	TRBJ1-6	-
TGTGCCAGCAAAGGGGACAACACCTCACCCCTCCACTTT	CASKGDNTSPLHF	TRBV2	few	TRBJ1-6	-
TGTGCCAGCAGCTCACTGGGAGGGACAGGAACTAACACTGAAGCTTTCTTT	CASSSLGGTGTNTEAFF	TRBV5-4	-	TRBJ1-1	TRBD1
TGTGCCAGCAGCTTATCCTATGGCTACACCTTC	CASSLSYGYTF	TRBV7-2	many	TRBJ1-2	-
TGTGCCACCGGGCCGGGGGTGGACACTGAAGCTTTCTTT	CATGPGVDTEAFF	TRBV3-1	-	TRBJ1-1	-
TGTGCCAGCAGTCCACCAGGGGGGTGGAACACCGGGGAGCTGTTTTTT	CASSPPGGWNTGELFF	TRBV27	-	TRBJ2-2	-
TGTGCCAGCAGTTACTCCCGAAGCAACACTGAAGCTTTCTTT	CASSYSRSNTEAFF	TRBV6-5	-	TRBJ1-1	-
TGTGCCAGCAGCGTAGAGTACACCGGGGAGCTGTTTTTT	CASSVEYTGELFF	TRBV9	-	TRBJ2-2	-
TGCGCCAGCAGCCAAGTCGGGGTGGATGAGCAGTTCTTC	CASSQVGVDEQFF	TRBV4-1	-	TRBJ2-1	-
TGTGCCAGCAGTCGGGGACAGATTAACTATGGCTACACCTTC	CASSRGQINYGYTF	TRBV12-3/TRBV12-4	few	TRBJ1-2	TRBD1
TGTGCCAGCAGTGCCCTGTTTGGGGATTCACCCCTCCACTTT	CASSALFGDSPLHF	TRBV6-5	few	TRBJ1-6	-
TGTGCCAGCTCACCGGGCTTCCCTGCGGGGAATTCACCCCTCCACTTT	CASSPGFPAGNSPLHF	TRBV18	few	TRBJ1-6	-
TGTGCCAGCAGTTACCAACCGAACTCTGGAAACACCATATATTTT	CASSYQPNSGNTIYF	TRBV6-5	few	TRBJ1-3	-
TGTGCCAGCAGCCCCCAGGTCCCAGGCGGGGCCAACGTCCTGACTTTC	CASSPQVPGGANVLTF	TRBV4-2	few	TRBJ2-6	-
TGTGCCAGCAGTTATCGCAGGGGGGGCTATGAGCAGTTCTTC	CASSYRRGGYEQFF	TRBV6-5	-	TRBJ2-1	-
TGTGCCAGCAGCCAGGGCCTAAAGGGGAGTCAGTACTTC	CASSQGLKGSQYF	TRBV12-3/TRBV12-4	many	TRBJ2-7	-
TGTGCCAGCAGGACAGGGTCCACTGAAGCTTTCTTT	CASRTGSTEAFF	TRBV27	-	TRBJ1-1	TRBD1
TGTGCCAGCAGCGCCGAGGGACAGGGAATTGAAGCTTTCTTT	CASSAEGQGIEAFF	TRBV9	-	TRBJ1-1	TRBD1
TGTGCCAGCCGGCAACATGATAACTATGGCTACACCTTC	CASRQHDNYGYTF	TRBV6-5	few	TRBJ1-2	-
TGCGCCAGCAGCCTCACTAGTTTCGGTGAGCAGTTCTTC	CASSLTSFGEQFF	TRBV5-1	-	TRBJ2-1	-
TGTGCCAGCAGCCAGGGCGCCAATCAGCCCCAGCATTTT	CASSQGANQPQHF	TRBV14	few	TRBJ1-5	-
TGTGCCAGCAGCTCGGGACAGGGGTCCTACGAGCAGTACTTC	CASSSGQGSYEQYF	TRBV7-9	-	TRBJ2-7	TRBD1
TGTGCCAGCAGCCAAGAAGGACAGACGAACTACGAGCAGTACTTC	CASSQEGQTNYEQYF	TRBV3-1	few	TRBJ2-7	-
TGTGCCAGCAGTTCCGGGACAGGGGGCTACAATGAGCAGTTCTTC	CASSSGTGGYNEQFF	TRBV12-3/TRBV12-4	-	TRBJ2-1	TRBD1
TGTGCCAGCAGTTCGACAGCAGTCAACGAGCAGTACTTC	CASSSTAVNEQYF	TRBV6-6	-	TRBJ2-7	-
TGTGCCAGCAGTGAAGGGCTCTCGGCCTATGGCTACACCTTC	CASSEGLSAYGYTF	TRBV6-1	many	TRBJ1-2	-
TGCGCCAGCAGCGCCGCAGGGGGCATGAACACTGAAGCTTTCTTT	CASSAAGGMNTEAFF	TRBV5-1	few	TRBJ1-1	TRBD1
TGCGCCAGCACCCCTGTGGGTGGGATGAACACTGAAGCTTTCTTT	CASTPVGGMNTEAFF	TRBV5-1	few	TRBJ1-1	-
TGTGCCAGCAGTCCTCACCAGGGACTAGCGGGATACGAGCAGTACTTC	CASSPHQGLAGYEQYF	TRBV27	few	TRBJ2-7	TRBD2
TGTGCCAGCTCACCCGACAGGGCGATTGAGCAGTTCTTC	CASSPDRAIEQFF	TRBV18	-	TRBJ2-1	TRBD1
TGTGCCAGCTCACCTTCAGGACAGGGACTGTACGAGCAGTACTTC	CASSPSGQGLYEQYF	TRBV18	-	TRBJ2-7	TRBD1
TGCAGTGCTAGAGGTCGCAAGGATAACTATGGCTACACCTTC	CSARGRKDNYGYTF	TRBV20-1	many	TRBJ1-2	-
TGTGCCAGCAGCTTAGCAGGTGGAACAACTAATGAAAAACTGTTTTTT	CASSLAGGTTNEKLFF	TRBV7-8	medium-sized	TRBJ1-4	-